This record covers a single T cell receptor beta chain. Its antigen is unknown. Germline V gene lookup returns CDR1 SEHNR and CDR2 FQNEAQ (reference sequence). After removal of 4 bases from V and 3 bases from J, the junction contained 7 bases not matched to a gene. The CDR3 has 15 residues. PCR was performed a second time for about 6 to 12 cycles using a sample-barcoded 5' primer and a J-beta primer mix. Each cDNA was tagged by a template-switch adaptor containing 12 random nucleotides. TCRdb reanalysed the 5' RACE reads using MiXCR and keeps one entry per CDR3 protein. The sample shows 1.8 million or so distinct CDR3 sequences, about 39% of them seen only once. These data belong to a study of blood T cells in healthy people across ages. Study-wide results and caveats: Older age coincided with a roughly linear decline in TCR beta diversity per million T cells. Investigators treated diversity estimates from one million T cells as underestimates. Higher diversity and more naive CD4+ cells were features of long-lived donors, compared to aged donors.

The specimen was blood. The clonotype was recovered from a human donor in good health. This chain connects TRBV7-9 to TRBJ2-3, with TRBD1 identical over 7 bases. CDR3 in amino acids: CASSSTAGGTDTQYF. The CDR3 coding sequence is TGTGCCAGCAGCTCAACTGCAGGGGGAACAGATACGCAGTATTTT.